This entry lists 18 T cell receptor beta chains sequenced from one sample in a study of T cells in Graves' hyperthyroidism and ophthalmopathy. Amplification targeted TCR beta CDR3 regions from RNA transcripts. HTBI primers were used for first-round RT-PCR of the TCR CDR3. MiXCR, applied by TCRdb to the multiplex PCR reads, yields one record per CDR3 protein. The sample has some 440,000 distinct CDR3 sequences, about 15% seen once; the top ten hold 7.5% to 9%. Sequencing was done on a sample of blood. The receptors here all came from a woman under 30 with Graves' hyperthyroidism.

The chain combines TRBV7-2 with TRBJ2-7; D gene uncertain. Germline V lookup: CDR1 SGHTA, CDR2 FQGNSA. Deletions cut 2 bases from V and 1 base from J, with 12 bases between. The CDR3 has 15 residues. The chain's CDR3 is CASSLTSVGSYEQYF. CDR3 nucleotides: TGTGCCAGCAGCTTAACCAGCGTTGGATCCTACGAGCAGTACTTC.

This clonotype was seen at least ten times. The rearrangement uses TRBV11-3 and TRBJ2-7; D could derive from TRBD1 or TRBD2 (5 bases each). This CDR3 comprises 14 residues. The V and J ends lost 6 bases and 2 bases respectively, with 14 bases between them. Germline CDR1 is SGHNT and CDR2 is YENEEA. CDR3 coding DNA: TGTGCCAGCAGTTACCGGGACGGGACCTACGAGCAGTACTTC. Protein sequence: CASSYRDGTYEQYF.

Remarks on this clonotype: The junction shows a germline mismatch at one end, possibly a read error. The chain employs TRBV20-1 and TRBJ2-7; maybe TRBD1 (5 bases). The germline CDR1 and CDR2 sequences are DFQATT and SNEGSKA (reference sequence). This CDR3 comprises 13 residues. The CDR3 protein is CSASSTSWGERYF. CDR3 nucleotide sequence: TGCAGTGCTAGTTCCACGTCGTGGGGCGAGCGGTACTTC.

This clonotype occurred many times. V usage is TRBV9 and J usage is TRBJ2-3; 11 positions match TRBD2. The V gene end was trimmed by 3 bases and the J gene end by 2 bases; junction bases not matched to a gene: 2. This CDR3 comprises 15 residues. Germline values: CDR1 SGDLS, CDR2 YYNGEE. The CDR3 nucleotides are TGTGCCAGCAGCGGGGGACTAGCGGACACAGATACGCAGTATTTT. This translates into CASSGGLADTDTQYF.

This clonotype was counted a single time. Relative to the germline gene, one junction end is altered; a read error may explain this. CDR3 nucleotide sequence: TGCGCCAACAGCCTGGGCGGGAGGGCCAATGAGCAGTTCTTC. Amino acid sequence: CANSLGGRANEQFF. This sequence joins TRBV4-1 and TRBJ2-1; the match to TRBD2 covers 9 bases. The CDR3 spans 14 residues. Germline CDR1 MGHRA, CDR2 YSYEKL.

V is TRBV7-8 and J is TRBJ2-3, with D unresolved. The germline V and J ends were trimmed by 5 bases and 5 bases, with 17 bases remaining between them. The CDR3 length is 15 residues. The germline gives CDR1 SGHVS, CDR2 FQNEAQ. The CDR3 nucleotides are TGTGCCAGCAGCACCCTCGGAAGGGTTGGAGATACGCAGTATTTT. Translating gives CASSTLGRVGDTQYF.

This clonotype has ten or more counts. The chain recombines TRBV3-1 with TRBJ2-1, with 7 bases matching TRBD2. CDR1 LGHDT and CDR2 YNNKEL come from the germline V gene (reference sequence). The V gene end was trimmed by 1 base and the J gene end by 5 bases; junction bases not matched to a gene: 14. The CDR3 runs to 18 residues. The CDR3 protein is CASSQGLHEAGVHNEQFF. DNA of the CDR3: TGTGCCAGCAGCCAAGGGCTCCACGAGGCGGGAGTACACAATGAGCAGTTCTTC.

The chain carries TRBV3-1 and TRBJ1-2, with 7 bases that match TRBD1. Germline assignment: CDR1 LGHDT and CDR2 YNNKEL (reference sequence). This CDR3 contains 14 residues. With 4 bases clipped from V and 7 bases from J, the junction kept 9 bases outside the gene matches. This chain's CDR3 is CASSPGGGGRGYTF. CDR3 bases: TGTGCCAGCAGCCCAGGGGGGGGCGGACGTGGCTACACCTTC. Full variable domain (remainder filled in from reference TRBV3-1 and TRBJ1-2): DTAVSQTPKYLVTQMGNDKSIKCEQNLGHDTMYWYKQDSKKFLKIMFSYNNKELIINETVPNRFSPKSPDKAHLNLHINSLELGDSAVYFCASSPGGGGRGYTFGSGTRLTVV.

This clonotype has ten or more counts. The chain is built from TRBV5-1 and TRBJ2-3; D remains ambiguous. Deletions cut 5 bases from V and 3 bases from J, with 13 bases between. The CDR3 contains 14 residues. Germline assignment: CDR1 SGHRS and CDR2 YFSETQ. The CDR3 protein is CASSRLLTTDTQYF. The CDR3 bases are TGCGCCAGCAGTCGCCTTCTTACGACAGATACGCAGTATTTT.

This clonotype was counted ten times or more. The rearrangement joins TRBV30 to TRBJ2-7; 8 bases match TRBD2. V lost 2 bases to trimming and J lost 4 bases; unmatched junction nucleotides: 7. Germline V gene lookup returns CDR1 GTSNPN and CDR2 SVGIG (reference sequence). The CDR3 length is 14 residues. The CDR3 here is CAWSRTSGAYEQYF. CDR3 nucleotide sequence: TGTGCCTGGAGTAGAACTAGCGGAGCATACGAGCAGTACTTC.

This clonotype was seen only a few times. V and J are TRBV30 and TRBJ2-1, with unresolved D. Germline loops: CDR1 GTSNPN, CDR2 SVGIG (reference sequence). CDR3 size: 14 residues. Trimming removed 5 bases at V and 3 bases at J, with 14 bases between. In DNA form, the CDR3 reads TGTGCCTGGGAGCGATCGGTGTTCTACAATGAGCAGTTCTTC. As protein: CAWERSVFYNEQFF.

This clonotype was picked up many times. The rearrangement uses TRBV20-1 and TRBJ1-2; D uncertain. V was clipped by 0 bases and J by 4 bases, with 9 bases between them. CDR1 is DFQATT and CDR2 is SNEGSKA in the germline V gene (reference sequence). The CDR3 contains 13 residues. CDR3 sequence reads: CSAREMGSYGYTF. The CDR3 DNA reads TGCAGTGCTAGAGAAATGGGTAGCTATGGCTACACCTTC.

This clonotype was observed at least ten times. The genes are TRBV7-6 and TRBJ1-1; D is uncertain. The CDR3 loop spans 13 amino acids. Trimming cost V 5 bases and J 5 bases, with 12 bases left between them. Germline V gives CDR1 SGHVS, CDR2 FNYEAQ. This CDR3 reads CASSAEGKTEAFF. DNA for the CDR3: TGTGCCAGCAGCGCAGAGGGAAAAACTGAAGCTTTCTTT. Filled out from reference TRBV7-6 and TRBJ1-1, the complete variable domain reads GAGVSQSPRYKVTKRGQDVALRCDPISGHVSLYWYRQALGQGPEFLTYFNYEAQQDKSGLPNDRFSAERPEGSISTLTIQRTEQRDSAMYRCASSAEGKTEAFFGQGTRLTVV.

The chain's CDR3 is CATRLRDGDTEAFF. DNA of the CDR3: TGTGCCACCAGACTCCGGGACGGTGACACTGAAGCTTTCTTT. The chain combines TRBV6-1 with TRBJ1-1; a weak D match, TRBD1 (5 bases). Trimming took off 10 bases at V and 3 bases at J, with 18 bases between the two ends. The germline V gene encodes CDR1 MNHNS and CDR2 SASEGT. The CDR3 spans 14 residues.

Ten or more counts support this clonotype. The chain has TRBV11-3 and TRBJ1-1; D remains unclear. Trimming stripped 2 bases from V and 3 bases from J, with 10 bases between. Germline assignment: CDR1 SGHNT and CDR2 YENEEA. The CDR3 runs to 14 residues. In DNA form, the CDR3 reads TGTGCCAGCAGCTTAAGCGGCGGATACACTGAAGCTTTCTTT. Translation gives CASSLSGGYTEAFF.

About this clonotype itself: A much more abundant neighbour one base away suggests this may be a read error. The CDR3 DNA follows: TGTGCCAGCAGCCCGGTCAAAACTAACTATGGCTACACCTTC. This gives the protein CASSPVKTNYGYTF. V usage is TRBV7-2 and J usage is TRBJ1-2; D is undetermined. V was clipped by 5 bases and J by 0 bases, with 10 bases between them. This CDR3 spans 14 amino acids. Germline lookup yields CDR1 SGHTA and CDR2 FQGNSA.

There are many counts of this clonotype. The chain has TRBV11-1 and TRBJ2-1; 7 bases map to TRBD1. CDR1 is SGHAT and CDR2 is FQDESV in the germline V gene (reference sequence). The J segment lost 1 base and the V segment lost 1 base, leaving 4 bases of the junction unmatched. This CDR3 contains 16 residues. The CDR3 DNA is TGTGCCAGCAGCTTAGAGACAGGGCCGTCCTACAATGAGCAGTTCTTC. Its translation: CASSLETGPSYNEQFF.

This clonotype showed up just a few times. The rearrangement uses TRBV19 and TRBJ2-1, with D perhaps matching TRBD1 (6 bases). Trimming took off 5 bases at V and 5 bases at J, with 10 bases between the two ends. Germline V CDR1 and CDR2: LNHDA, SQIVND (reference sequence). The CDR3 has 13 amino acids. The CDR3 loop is CASSPTGNNEQFF. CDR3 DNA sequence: TGTGCCAGTAGTCCGACAGGCAACAATGAGCAGTTCTTC.